This TCR beta chain was obtained from a study of T cell repertoires in cytomegalovirus infection (dated by TCRdb to the late 2010s). For the wider study: Because public TCR beta signatures pointed to carriage of CMV infection together with the matching HLA type, the HLA type of each donor mattered for the analysis. Findings and caveats that apply to the study as a whole: In both this cohort and an independent roughly 330-donor cohort, the cumulative frequency of public TCR beta family members distinguished carriers of CMV infection plus the relevant HLA type. The ex vivo response was dominated by HLA-C-restricted CMV-specific TCR beta clonotypes, which also provided the single most frequent clonotype in two of eight donors.

Concerning this clonotype: Its target antigen remains unknown. This could be a read error, since a much larger clone is one nucleotide away.

For CDR1 and CDR2, the germline V gene lists SQVTM and ANQGSEA. Reading from cysteine to phenylalanine, the CDR3 counts 14 amino acids. Only the CDR3 DNA is retained, 42 bases long and in frame from the first base. Sequenced on an Illumina HiSeq 1500. The raw public data were reprocessed by TCRdb itself: fastp quality trimming at Q25, MiXCR clonotype calling, in-frame beta chains only. Every distinct CDR3 protein forms one entry, paired with its most common genes and DNA. The sample table contains about 300,000 distinct CDR3 sequences; only one count was recorded for approximately 10% of them. The ten most abundant clones make up more than 2.5% of the sample.

The receptor was isolated from a human donor in good health (CMV status not recorded). Some clones in this sample may be carry-over from other donors' samples. The specimen was PBMCs. Recombination connected TRBV29-1 to TRBJ2-5; 7 central bases correspond to TRBD1. The sequenced DNA is TGCACCGTTGCCCAACAGGGGACACGGGAGACCCAGTACTTC. Translated, this gives CTVAQQGTRETQYF.